The T cell receptor beta chain under discussion was sequenced for a study of cytotoxic CD8 clonotypes in ibrutinib-treated CLL. A note on this clone: Its antigen is unidentified.

The study's findings and limits: Clonality, elevated at ibrutinib response, dropped back toward baseline at progression.

The repertoire was sequenced with immunoSEQ multiplex PCR; TCRdb's copy has only in-frame clones and lacks some. Of approximately 280,000 clones listed, 60% to 80% were seen once; the top ten hold around 6%. Germline CDR1 MDHEN, CDR2 SYDVKM. This CDR3 region has 14 residues. V was clipped by 0 bases and J by 8 bases; unmatched bases: 4. About 2 micrograms of genomic DNA, which was extracted from cryopreserved PBMCs, served as the material used for the TCR beta libraries. The sample here was PBMCs, taken at disease progression, from a patient treated with ibrutinib. The genes are TRBV28 and TRBJ1-2, with 9 bases lining up with TRBD1. This receptor was obtained from a human donor with chronic lymphocytic leukemia. As DNA, the CDR3 is TGTGCCAGCAGTTTATGGGGGACAGGGTCCGGCTACACCTTC. Amino acids: CASSLWGTGSGYTF.